Below are 24 T cell receptor beta chains sequenced from a single sample in a study of long-term antiretroviral therapy in people with HIV. The authors ran the immunoSEQ assay, v3.0, at survey level. Using immunoSEQ multiplex PCR, the repertoire was profiled, and TCRdb retains in-frame clones only, with some absent. The repertoire includes about 20,000 clones, approximately 90% of them detected once, and about 9.3% sits in the top ten. Sequenced here: unsorted PBMCs, sampled approximately 4.4 years before starting antiretroviral therapy. These TCRs come from a woman under 40 with HIV.

V usage is TRBV6-1 and J usage is TRBJ2-4; no reliable D call. The CDR3 has 14 amino acids. Germline CDR1 reads MNHNS; CDR2 reads SASEGT. The V and J ends lost 1 base and 7 bases respectively, with 11 bases between them. The CDR3 nucleotides read TGTGCCAGCAGTGAAGTAGGGAACTGGAACATTCAGTACTTC. Protein product: CASSEVGNWNIQYF.

This clone was seen a handful of times. The V gene is TRBV4-3, the J gene TRBJ1-2; D unresolved. The CDR3 contains 12 residues. The V gene's germline CDR1 is LGHNA and CDR2 YSLEER. The V gene lost 3 bases and the J gene lost 2 bases, with 4 bases spanning the gap. The CDR3 DNA sequence: TGCGCCAGCAGCCAGGGAAACTATGGCTACACCTTC. Amino acid sequence: CASSQGNYGYTF.

The chain employs TRBV2 and TRBJ1-6, with TRBD1 matching over 7 bases. The CDR3 runs 16 residues. Germline V gives CDR1 SNHLY, CDR2 FYNNEI. V dropped 6 bases and J dropped 0; count of bases not matched to a gene: 5. The DNA of the CDR3 is TGTGCCAGCAGCGGACAGGCGAGCTCCTATAATTCACCCCTCCACTTT. Translated: CASSGQASSYNSPLHF.

The chain employs TRBV11-1 and TRBJ1-2; D call uncertain. Per the germline V gene, CDR1 is SGHAT and CDR2 is FQDESV (reference sequence). Trimming stripped 3 bases from V and 5 bases from J, with 10 bases between. CDR3 size: 13 residues. CDR3 amino acids: CASSFDSLYGYTF. In DNA, the CDR3 is TGTGCCAGCAGCTTTGACTCCCTTTATGGCTACACCTTC.

This rearrangement joins TRBV6-5 to TRBJ1-6, with TRBD1 matching over 7 bases. The CDR3 has 16 amino acids. The germline CDR1 and CDR2 sequences are MNHEY and SVGAGI. V lost 0 bases to trimming and J lost 10 bases; unmatched junction nucleotides: 9. The CDR3 here is CASSYSTGQGVSPLHF. CDR3 in DNA: TGTGCCAGCAGTTACTCGACAGGCCAGGGGGTGTCACCCCTCCACTTT.

The V call is TRBV19, the J call TRBJ1-6; 7 nucleotides agree with TRBD1. Germline assignment: CDR1 LNHDA and CDR2 SQIVND (reference sequence). This CDR3 is built from 15 residues. Germline trimming cut 6 bases from V and 6 bases from J; bases unmatched to any gene: 8. CDR3 in DNA: TGTGCCAGTAGGGAAAGACAGGGTGGTAATTCACCCCTCCACTTT. Translated, it gives CASRERQGGNSPLHF.

The CDR3 DNA is TGTGCCAGCAGTTACCGGAGCGGGGCCGACACCGGGGAGCTGTTTTTT. Its protein product is CASSYRSGADTGELFF. This chain joins TRBV6-5 and TRBJ2-2; 7 nucleotides align to TRBD2. Trimming cost V 2 bases and J 3 bases; bases outside gene matches: 6. This CDR3 region has 16 residues. Germline assignment: CDR1 MNHEY and CDR2 SVGAGI.

This chain joins TRBV4-2 and TRBJ1-4, with TRBD1 as a possible D gene (6 bases). This CDR3 is built from 17 residues. Per germline, CDR1 LGHNA and CDR2 YNFKEQ. Trimming took off 0 bases at V and 5 bases at J, with 16 bases between the two ends. The CDR3 protein is CASSQDLQWGRNEKLFF. The CDR3 DNA sequence: TGTGCCAGCAGCCAAGATTTACAGTGGGGGCGAAATGAAAAACTGTTTTTT.

This chain connects TRBV5-1 to TRBJ1-1; D is possibly TRBD1 (6 bases). CDR1 and CDR2 from the germline V gene are SGHRS and YFSETQ. Trimming shortened V by 1 base and J by 1 base, and 8 bases separated the two germline ends. The CDR3 runs to 14 residues. The CDR3 spells CASSLQTGNTEAFF. The CDR3 nucleotides read TGCGCCAGCAGCTTGCAGACAGGGAACACTGAAGCTTTCTTT.

This sequence joins TRBV4-1 and TRBJ2-7; 11 bases align to TRBD2. This CDR3 contains 18 residues. Per the germline V gene, CDR1 is MGHRA and CDR2 is YSYEKL. V was pared by 4 bases and J by 2 bases, with 13 bases of the junction left unmatched. The CDR3 here is CASSRKWGSGGGAYEQYF. The CDR3 DNA follows: TGCGCCAGCAGCCGAAAATGGGGTAGCGGGGGGGGAGCCTACGAGCAGTACTTC.

The chain recombines TRBV19 with TRBJ2-1, with 10 bases matching TRBD2. The CDR3 consists of 18 residues. With V trimmed by 3 bases and J by 1 base, 9 bases remained unmatched. Per the germline V gene, CDR1 is LNHDA and CDR2 is SQIVND (reference sequence). In DNA form, the CDR3 reads TGTGCCAGTAGTATCTCCAGCGGGGGGGCCCAGTCCTACAATGAGCAGTTCTTC. Protein product: CASSISSGGAQSYNEQFF.

The chain is built from TRBV19 and TRBJ1-5; D gene unclear. The CDR3 totals 16 residues. V lost 4 bases and J lost 0, with 13 bases in between. Germline CDR1 is LNHDA and CDR2 is SQIVND (reference sequence). CDR3: CASSTVTGRSNQPQHF. CDR3 coding DNA: TGTGCCAGTAGTACGGTAACGGGTCGTAGCAATCAGCCCCAGCATTTT.

The chain employs TRBV6-6 and TRBJ1-4; tentative D call: TRBD1 (6 bases). There are 14 residues in the CDR3. V lost 6 bases and J lost 7, with 15 bases in between. The germline V gene encodes CDR1 MNHNY and CDR2 SVGAGI (reference sequence). The CDR3 DNA reads as TGTGCCAGCAGCCCCGGGGGGCAAGGTGAAAAACTGTTTTTT. Amino acid sequence: CASSPGGQGEKLFF.

The chain joins TRBV5-6 to TRBJ2-3, with 7 bases lining up with TRBD1. CDR3 length equals 13 residues. V lost 4 bases to trimming and J lost 6 bases; unmatched junction nucleotides: 5. The germline V gene encodes CDR1 SGHDT and CDR2 YYEEEE. The CDR3 sequence is CASSRLQGDTQYF. The CDR3 nucleotides are TGTGCCAGCAGCAGATTACAGGGGGATACGCAGTATTTT.

The J gene is TRBJ2-7, the V gene TRBV6-5; 10 bases align to TRBD1. The ends lost 7 bases at V and 3 bases at J; junction bases unmatched: 3. Germline lookup yields CDR1 MNHEY and CDR2 SVGAGI. This CDR3 is 13 amino acids long. CDR3 residues: CASTGTGDYEQYF. In nucleotides, the CDR3 is TGTGCCAGCACCGGGACAGGGGACTACGAGCAGTACTTC.

This clone has just a few counts. The rearrangement joins TRBV19 to TRBJ2-7; D may be TRBD1 (5 bases). This CDR3 region has 14 residues. The germline gives CDR1 LNHDA, CDR2 SQIVND (reference sequence). Trimming left V 2 bases short and J 7 bases short, with 15 bases between. CDR3 protein: CASSIKAGMWEQYF. CDR3 coding DNA: TGTGCCAGTAGTATAAAGGCAGGGATGTGGGAGCAGTACTTC.

The chain is built from TRBV4-3 and TRBJ1-2, with D tentatively TRBD1 (5 bases). V dropped 0 bases and J dropped 2 bases, with 10 bases sitting between them. CDR3 length: 15 residues. Germline V gene lookup returns CDR1 LGHNA and CDR2 YSLEER. The CDR3 DNA reads TGCGCCAGCAGCCAAGATTGGCGGGACAACTATGGCTACACCTTC. Amino acid sequence: CASSQDWRDNYGYTF.

The CDR3 DNA reads as TGTGCCAGCAGCTTAAACAGGATCAACACTGAAGCTTTCTTT. Its protein is CASSLNRINTEAFF. This chain connects TRBV11-3 to TRBJ1-1, with D possibly matching TRBD1 (5 bases). CDR3 length equals 14 residues. CDR1 is SGHNT and CDR2 is YENEEA in the germline V gene. The V end lost 2 bases, the J end lost 2 bases, and 9 bases lay between the germline ends.

The chain recombines TRBV15 with TRBJ2-7; no firm D call. The V gene lost 0 bases and the J gene lost 0 bases, with 9 bases spanning the gap. Germline CDR1 is LNHNV and CDR2 is YYDKDF (reference sequence). This CDR3 region has 15 residues. The CDR3 bases are TGTGCCACCAGCAGAGATTCAGCCGGCTCCTACGAGCAGTACTTC. Its translation: CATSRDSAGSYEQYF.

V gene TRBV30 combines with J gene TRBJ1-1; D is uncertain. Germline V gene sequence: CDR1 GTSNPN, CDR2 SVGIG (reference sequence). V was pared by 0 bases and J by 8 bases, with 7 bases between. The CDR3 is made up of 11 amino acids. This CDR3 is CAWSVYKEAFF. CDR3 DNA: TGTGCCTGGAGTGTATACAAGGAAGCTTTCTTT.

This chain links TRBV9 with TRBJ1-2; tentative D call: TRBD1 (5 bases). The CDR3 contains 15 residues. The germline CDR1 and CDR2 sequences are SGDLS and YYNGEE. Trimming took 3 bases from V and 7 from J, leaving 19 bases between them. This CDR3 reads CASSARPGTEGGYTF. CDR3 nucleotide sequence: TGTGCCAGCAGCGCCCGACCAGGGACGGAGGGTGGCTACACCTTC.

The rearrangement joins TRBV29-1 to TRBJ2-7; TRBD1 matches 8 bases. Trimming removed 4 bases from V and 0 bases from J; junction bases left unmatched: 14. Germline-derived CDR1 and CDR2 are SQVTM and ANQGSEA. The CDR3 spans 17 residues. The DNA for the CDR3 is TGCAGCGTTGTCTTGTTTGGGACAGGTTCGAGCTCCTACGAGCAGTACTTC. Amino acid sequence: CSVVLFGTGSSSYEQYF.

The chain carries TRBV27 and TRBJ2-5; the match to TRBD1 covers 8 bases. Trimming at V came to 4 bases and at J to 3 bases, leaving 7 bases not matched to a gene. This CDR3 is built from 15 residues. Germline V gene lookup returns CDR1 MNHEY and CDR2 SMNVEV (reference sequence). The CDR3 DNA follows: TGTGCCAGCAGTTCCCGGACAGGGCGAGAAGAGACCCAGTACTTC. Amino acid sequence: CASSSRTGREETQYF.

The rearrangement links TRBV6-5 to TRBJ2-7; D unresolved. Trimming pared 0 bases from V and 3 bases from J, leaving 9 bases between. The CDR3 consists of 14 residues. Germline CDR1 MNHEY, CDR2 SVGAGI. CDR3 sequence: CASSYSTGNYEQYF. Here the CDR3 DNA reads TGTGCCAGCAGTTACTCGACCGGAAACTACGAGCAGTACTTC.